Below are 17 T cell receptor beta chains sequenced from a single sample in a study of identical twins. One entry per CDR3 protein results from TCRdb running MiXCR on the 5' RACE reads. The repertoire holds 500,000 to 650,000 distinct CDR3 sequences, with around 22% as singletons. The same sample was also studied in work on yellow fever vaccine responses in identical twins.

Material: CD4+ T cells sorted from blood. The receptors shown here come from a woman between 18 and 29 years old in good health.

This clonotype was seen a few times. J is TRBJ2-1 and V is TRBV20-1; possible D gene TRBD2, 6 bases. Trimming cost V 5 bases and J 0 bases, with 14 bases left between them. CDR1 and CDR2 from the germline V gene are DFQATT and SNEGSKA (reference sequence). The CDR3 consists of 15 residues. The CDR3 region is CSAGLASASYNEQFF. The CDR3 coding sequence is TGCAGTGCTGGCCTGGCTAGCGCCTCCTACAATGAGCAGTTCTTC.

The CDR3 coding sequence is TGTGCCAGCAGTTTCACCCCCGGTGGGAGCACAGATACGCAGTATTTT. Its protein product is CASSFTPGGSTDTQYF. The rearrangement joins TRBV27 to TRBJ2-3, with D unresolved. Germline V gives CDR1 MNHEY, CDR2 SMNVEV (reference sequence). Trimming removed 3 bases from V and 0 bases from J, with 13 bases in between. The CDR3 totals 16 residues.

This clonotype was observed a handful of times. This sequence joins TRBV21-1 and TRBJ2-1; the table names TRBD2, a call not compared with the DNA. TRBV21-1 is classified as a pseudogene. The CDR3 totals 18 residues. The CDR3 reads CASSARGSAGSPYNEQFF. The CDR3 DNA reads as TGTGCCAGCAGCGCCCGGGGATCAGCGGGATCCCCCTACAATGAGCAGTTCTTC.

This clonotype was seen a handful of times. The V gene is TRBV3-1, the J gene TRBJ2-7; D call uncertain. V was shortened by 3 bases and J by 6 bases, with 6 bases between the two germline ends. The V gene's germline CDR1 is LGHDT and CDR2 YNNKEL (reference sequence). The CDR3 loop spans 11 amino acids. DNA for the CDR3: TGTGCCAGCAGCCACAGCGCCGAGCAGTACTTC. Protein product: CASSHSAEQYF.

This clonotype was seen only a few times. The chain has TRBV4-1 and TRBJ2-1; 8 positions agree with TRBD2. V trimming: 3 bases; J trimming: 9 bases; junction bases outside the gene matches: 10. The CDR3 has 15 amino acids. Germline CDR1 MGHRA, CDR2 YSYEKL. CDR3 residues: CASSHSSGGYVEQFF. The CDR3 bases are TGCGCCAGCAGCCATTCCAGCGGGGGATATGTTGAGCAGTTCTTC.

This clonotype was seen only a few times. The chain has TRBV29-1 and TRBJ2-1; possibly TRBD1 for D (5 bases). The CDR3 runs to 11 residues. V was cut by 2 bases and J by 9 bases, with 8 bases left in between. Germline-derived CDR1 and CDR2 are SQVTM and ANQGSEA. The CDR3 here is CSVERQIEQFF. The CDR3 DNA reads TGCAGCGTTGAACGACAGATTGAGCAGTTCTTC.

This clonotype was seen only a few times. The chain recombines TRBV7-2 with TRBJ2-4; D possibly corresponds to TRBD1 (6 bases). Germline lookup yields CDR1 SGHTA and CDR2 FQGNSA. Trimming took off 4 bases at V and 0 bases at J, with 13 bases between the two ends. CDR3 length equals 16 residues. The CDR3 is CASSSTGLLAKNIQYF. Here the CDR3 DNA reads TGTGCCAGCAGCTCTACAGGGTTATTAGCCAAAAACATTCAGTACTTC.

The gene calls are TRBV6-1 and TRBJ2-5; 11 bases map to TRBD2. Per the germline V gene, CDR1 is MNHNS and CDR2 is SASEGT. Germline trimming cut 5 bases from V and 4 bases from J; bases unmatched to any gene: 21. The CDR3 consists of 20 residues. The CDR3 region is CASSKWGTSGGPRRGETQYF. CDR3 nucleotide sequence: TGTGCCAGCAGTAAGTGGGGGACTAGCGGAGGGCCAAGACGTGGAGAGACCCAGTACTTC.

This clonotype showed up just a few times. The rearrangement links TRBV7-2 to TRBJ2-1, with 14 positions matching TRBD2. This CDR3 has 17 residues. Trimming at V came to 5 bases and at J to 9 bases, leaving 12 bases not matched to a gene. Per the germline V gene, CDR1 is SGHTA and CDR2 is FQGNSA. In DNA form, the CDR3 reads TGTGCCAGCAGCATTAGAGGCGGGACTAGCGGGAGAGGTGAGCAGTTCTTC. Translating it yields CASSIRGGTSGRGEQFF.

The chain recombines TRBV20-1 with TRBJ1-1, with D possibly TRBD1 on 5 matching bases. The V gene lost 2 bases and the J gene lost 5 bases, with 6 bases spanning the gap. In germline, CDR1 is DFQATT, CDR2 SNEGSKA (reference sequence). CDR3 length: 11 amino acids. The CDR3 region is CSARWGTEAFF. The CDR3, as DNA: TGCAGTGCTAGATGGGGGACTGAAGCTTTCTTT.

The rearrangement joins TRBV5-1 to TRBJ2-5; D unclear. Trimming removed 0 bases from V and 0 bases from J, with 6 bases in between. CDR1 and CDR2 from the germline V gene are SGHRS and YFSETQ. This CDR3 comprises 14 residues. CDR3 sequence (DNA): TGCGCCAGCAGCTTGGGCTCAAACCAAGAGACCCAGTACTTC. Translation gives CASSLGSNQETQYF.

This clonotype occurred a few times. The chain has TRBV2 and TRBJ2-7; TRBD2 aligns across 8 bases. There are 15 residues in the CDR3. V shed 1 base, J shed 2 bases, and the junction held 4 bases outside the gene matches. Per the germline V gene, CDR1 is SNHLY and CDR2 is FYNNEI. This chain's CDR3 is CASSEVGLGAYEQYF. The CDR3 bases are TGTGCCAGCAGTGAAGTGGGACTAGGGGCCTACGAGCAGTACTTC.

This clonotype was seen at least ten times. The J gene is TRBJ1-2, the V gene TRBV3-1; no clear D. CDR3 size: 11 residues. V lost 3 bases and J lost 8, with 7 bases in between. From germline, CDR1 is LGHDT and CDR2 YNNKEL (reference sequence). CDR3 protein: CASSHAQGYTF. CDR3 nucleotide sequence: TGTGCCAGCAGCCATGCACAGGGCTACACCTTC. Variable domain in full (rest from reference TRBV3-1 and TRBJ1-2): DTAVSQTPKYLVTQMGNDKSIKCEQNLGHDTMYWYKQDSKKFLKIMFSYNNKELIINETVPNRFSPKSPDKAHLNLHINSLELGDSAVYFCASSHAQGYTFGSGTRLTVV.

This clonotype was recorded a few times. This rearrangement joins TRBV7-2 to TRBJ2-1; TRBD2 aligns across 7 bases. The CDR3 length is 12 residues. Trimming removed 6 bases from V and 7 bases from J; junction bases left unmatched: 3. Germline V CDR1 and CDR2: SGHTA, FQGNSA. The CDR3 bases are TGTGCCAGCAGAGCGGGGCTTAATGAGCAGTTCTTC. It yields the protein CASRAGLNEQFF.

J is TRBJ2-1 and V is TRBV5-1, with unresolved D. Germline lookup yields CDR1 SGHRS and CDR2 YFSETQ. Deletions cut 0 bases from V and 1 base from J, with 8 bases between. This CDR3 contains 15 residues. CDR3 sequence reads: CASSLALESYNEQFF. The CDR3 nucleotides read TGCGCCAGCAGCTTGGCTTTGGAATCCTACAATGAGCAGTTCTTC. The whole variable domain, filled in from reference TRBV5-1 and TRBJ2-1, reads KAGVTQTPRYLIKTRGQQVTLSCSPISGHRSVSWYQQTPGQGLQFLFEYFSETQRNKGNFPGRFSGRQFSNSRSEMNVSTLELGDSALYLCASSLALESYNEQFFGPGTRLTVL.

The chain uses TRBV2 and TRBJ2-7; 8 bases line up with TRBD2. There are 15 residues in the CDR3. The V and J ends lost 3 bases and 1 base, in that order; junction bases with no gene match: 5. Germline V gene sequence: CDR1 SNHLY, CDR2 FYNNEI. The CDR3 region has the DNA TGTGCCAGCAGTGAGGGAGGGACTAGTTCCTACGAGCAGTACGTC. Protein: CASSEGGTSSYEQYV.

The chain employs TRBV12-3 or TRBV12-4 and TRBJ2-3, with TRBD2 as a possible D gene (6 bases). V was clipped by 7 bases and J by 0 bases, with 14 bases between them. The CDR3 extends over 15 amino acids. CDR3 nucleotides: TGTGCCAGCAAAACTCAGCGGGTTAGCACAGATACGCAGTATTTT. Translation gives CASKTQRVSTDTQYF.